The entry below gives a single TCR beta chain sequence along with its context. These data are taken from a study of T cell responses to AZD1222 COVID-19 vaccine. Germline V CDR1 and CDR2: LNHDA, SQIVND (reference sequence). The CDR3 is 14 amino acids. Between the trimmed V and J ends, which lost 5 bases and 13 bases, there was a span of 21 bases. Sequencing used immunoSEQ multiplex PCR; TCRdb keeps in-frame clones, though not all of them. The data hold under 200,000 clones, with roughly 93% observed a single time. The sequencing here drew on peripheral blood, taken on day 0 of AZD1222 vaccination. V and J are TRBV19 and TRBJ2-1; maybe TRBD2 (5 bases). The clonotype comes from an adult in good health. The CDR3 DNA follows: TGTGCCAGTAGTCTCCCCGGAGGAGTCGGCGGACAGTTCTTC. It translates to CASSLPGGVGGQFF. The full variable domain, completed using reference TRBV19 and TRBJ2-1, is DGGITQSPKYLFRKEGQNVTLSCEQNLNHDAMYWYRQDPGQGLRLIYYSQIVNDFQKGDIAEGYSVSREKKESFPLTVTSAQKNPTAFYLCASSLPGGVGGQFFGPGTRLTVL.